This is a list of T cell receptor beta chains from one sample in a study of T cells after yellow fever vaccination. Each CDR3 protein is one row after TCRdb ran MiXCR on the 5' RACE reads. The sample contains about 110,000 distinct CDR3 sequences, 8.4% of which appear only once. Sample: CD8+ T cells sorted from PBMCs, taken 45 days after the yellow fever booster vaccination. The receptors come from a young man who received the YFV17D yellow fever vaccine. Both conserved end residues are part of each CDR3. A D gene is named only where the DNA matches it firmly. Size is stated for part of the rows, as once, few or many counts, or as a class when the clone is expanded.

j_call cdr3_length d_call v_call clone_size cdr3_aa cdr3_nt
TRBJ2-1 16 - TRBV6-2/TRBV6-3 - CASSPPLDWGYNEQFF TGTGCCAGCAGTCCCCCCCTTGATTGGGGGTACAATGAGCAGTTCTTC
TRBJ2-2 16 - TRBV28 - CASSLLGGKNTGELFF TGTGCCAGCAGTTTATTGGGGGGAAAAAACACCGGGGAGCTGTTTTTT
TRBJ1-2 13 - TRBV24-1 many CATSDLAEYGYTF TGTGCCACCAGTGATTTGGCGGAGTATGGCTACACCTTC
TRBJ2-7 13 - TRBV6-2/TRBV6-3 few CASDPPPSYEQYF TGTGCCAGCGATCCCCCGCCGTCCTACGAGCAGTACTTC
TRBJ2-2 14 TRBD2 TRBV12-3/TRBV12-4 many CASSLGLAPGELFF TGTGCCAGCAGTTTGGGACTAGCTCCCGGGGAGCTGTTTTTT
TRBJ2-7 11 - TRBV7-8 many CASTDSYEQYF TGTGCCAGCACCGACTCCTACGAGCAGTACTTC
TRBJ2-1 15 TRBD1 TRBV4-3 many CASSQGGTGGYEQFF TGCGCCAGCAGCCAAGGGGGGACAGGGGGATATGAGCAGTTCTTC
TRBJ2-3 16 TRBD1 TRBV5-6 many CASSLAGTGFTDTQYF TGTGCCAGCAGCTTGGCCGGGACAGGGTTCACAGATACGCAGTATTTT
TRBJ2-5 21 TRBD2 TRBV20-1 - CSARDPMTSGRALVGQETQYF TGCAGTGCTAGAGATCCCATGACTAGCGGGAGGGCCTTGGTCGGCCAAGAGACCCAGTACTTC
TRBJ1-2 13 TRBD1 TRBV20-1 few CSAPSDRAYGYTF TGCAGTGCACCCTCCGACAGGGCCTATGGCTACACCTTC
TRBJ2-3 22 TRBD2 TRBV28 few CASSSPTLPTSDPEQGTDTQYF TGTGCCAGCAGTTCTCCAACCTTACCGACTAGCGACCCCGAACAGGGCACAGATACGCAGTATTTT
TRBJ1-5 14 TRBD1 TRBV28 - CASTIGQGHQPQHF TGTGCCAGCACCATCGGACAGGGGCATCAGCCCCAGCATTTT
TRBJ1-1 16 - TRBV28 - CATMTWLSGLKTEAFF TGTGCCACCATGACATGGCTGAGCGGGTTGAAGACTGAAGCTTTCTTT
TRBJ2-1 13 TRBD1 TRBV25-1 many CASHRGSLNEQFF TGTGCCAGCCACAGGGGTTCCCTAAATGAGCAGTTCTTC
TRBJ2-4 16 TRBD2 TRBV27 - CASSLPLAGAKNIQYF TGTGCCAGCAGTTTACCATTAGCGGGAGCCAAAAACATTCAGTACTTC
TRBJ2-1 14 - TRBV6-2/TRBV6-3 few CASRVDSAYNEQFF TGTGCCAGCAGGGTCGACTCGGCCTACAATGAGCAGTTCTTC
TRBJ2-7 14 - TRBV5-1 many CASSPWDTPYEQYF TGCGCCAGCAGCCCCTGGGACACCCCCTACGAGCAGTACTTC
TRBJ2-7 13 - TRBV20-1 few CSAEQVMLGEQYF TGCAGTGCTGAACAGGTGATGCTTGGGGAGCAGTACTTC
TRBJ2-7 15 - TRBV27 many CASKLSGGAHYEQYF TGTGCCAGCAAACTTTCCGGCGGGGCCCACTACGAGCAGTACTTC
TRBJ2-1 16 - TRBV13 many CASSPFGGPPYNEQFF TGTGCCAGCAGCCCCTTCGGGGGGCCCCCATACAATGAGCAGTTCTTC
TRBJ2-7 15 - TRBV5-5 many CASSLVGPLSYEQYF TGTGCCAGCAGCCTTGTTGGGCCGCTTTCCTACGAGCAGTACTTC
TRBJ1-5 12 TRBD1 TRBV19 - CATTQGVQPQHF TGTGCCACCACCCAGGGGGTTCAGCCCCAGCATTTT
TRBJ2-7 11 - TRBV6-5 many CASRSAYEQYF TGTGCCAGCAGGAGCGCCTACGAGCAGTACTTC
TRBJ2-1 13 - TRBV30 many CAWRGLSYNEQFF TGTGCCTGGAGAGGGCTCTCCTACAATGAGCAGTTCTTC
TRBJ2-1 12 - TRBV11-1 many CASSLGAYEQFF TGTGCCAGCAGCTTAGGGGCTTATGAGCAGTTCTTC
TRBJ2-5 13 - TRBV15 many CATSRGAQETQYF TGTGCCACCAGCAGAGGGGCTCAAGAGACCCAGTACTTC
TRBJ2-3 18 TRBD2 TRBV5-1 few CASSLALAGPSSTDTQYF TGCGCCAGCAGCTTGGCCCTAGCGGGCCCCTCTAGCACAGATACGCAGTATTTT
TRBJ1-1 14 TRBD1 TRBV6-5 many CASSYTTGVTEAFF TGTGCCAGCAGTTACACGACAGGGGTAACTGAAGCTTTCTTT
TRBJ2-5 15 TRBD2 TRBV4-2 - CASSQAAGGQETQYF TGTGCCAGCAGCCAAGCCGCGGGAGGTCAAGAGACCCAGTACTTC
TRBJ2-7 14 - TRBV29-1 many CSVEYSLGAYEQYF TGCAGCGTTGAATACTCACTGGGGGCCTACGAGCAGTACTTC
TRBJ2-1 13 - TRBV29-1 many CSEGRGSYNEQFF TGCAGCGAAGGACGAGGCTCCTACAATGAGCAGTTCTTC
TRBJ2-2 15 - TRBV2 few CAGRRGQWNTGELFF TGTGCCGGCCGGCGAGGACAATGGAACACCGGGGAGCTGTTTTTT
TRBJ1-1 14 TRBD1 TRBV12-3/TRBV12-4 - CASSRSQGLSEAFF TGTGCCAGCAGTCGCTCACAGGGGCTCTCTGAAGCTTTCTTT
TRBJ2-7 12 - TRBV16 many CASSQSSGEQYF TGTGCCAGCAGCCAATCCTCCGGCGAGCAGTACTTC
TRBJ1-5 14 TRBD1 TRBV27 many CASSLARGSQPQHF TGTGCCAGCAGTTTAGCCAGGGGGAGTCAGCCCCAGCATTTT
TRBJ2-7 14 - TRBV28 many CASRPERAPYEQYF TGTGCCAGCAGGCCCGAGCGGGCGCCCTACGAGCAGTACTTC
TRBJ2-3 17 - TRBV6-5 many CASSYRSGPPSTDTQYF TGTGCCAGCAGTTACCGCTCAGGGCCGCCCAGCACAGATACGCAGTATTTT
TRBJ2-5 19 TRBD2 TRBV28 many CASSLNLAGVILAQETQYF TGTGCCAGCAGTTTAAACCTAGCGGGAGTAATTTTGGCCCAAGAGACCCAGTACTTC
TRBJ2-6 15 - TRBV4-3 - CASSQDTSGANVLTF TGCGCCAGCAGCCAAGATACGTCTGGGGCCAACGTCCTGACTTTC
TRBJ2-1 15 - TRBV11-3 many CASSPQEGSSGEQFF TGTGCCAGCAGCCCCCAGGAGGGGAGTTCGGGTGAGCAGTTCTTC
TRBJ2-7 15 - TRBV4-3 many CASSPRSEGPHEQYF TGCGCCAGCAGCCCGAGGAGTGAGGGTCCGCACGAGCAGTACTTC
TRBJ2-7 16 TRBD2 TRBV5-6 once CASSLETAGGPYKQYF TGTGCCAGCAGCTTGGAGACCGCGGGAGGCCCCTACAAGCAGTACTTC
TRBJ2-7 15 - TRBV7-6 - CASSLNGQGYNEQYF TGTGCCAGCAGCTTAAACGGGCAGGGGTATAACGAGCAGTACTTC
TRBJ1-2 16 - TRBV6-5 many CASSYIGGSPNYGYTF TGTGCCAGCAGTTACATTGGCGGGAGCCCTAACTATGGCTACACCTTC